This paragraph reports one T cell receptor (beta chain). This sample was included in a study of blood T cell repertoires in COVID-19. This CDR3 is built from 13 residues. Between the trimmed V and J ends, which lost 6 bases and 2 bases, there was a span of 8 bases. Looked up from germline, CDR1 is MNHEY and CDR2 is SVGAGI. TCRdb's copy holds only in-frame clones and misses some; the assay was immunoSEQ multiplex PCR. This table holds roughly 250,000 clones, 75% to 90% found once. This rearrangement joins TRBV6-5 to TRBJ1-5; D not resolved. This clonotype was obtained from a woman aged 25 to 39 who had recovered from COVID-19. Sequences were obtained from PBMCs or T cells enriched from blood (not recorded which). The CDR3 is CASSAQGNQPQHF. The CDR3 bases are TGTGCCAGCAGCGCGCAGGGCAATCAGCCCCAGCATTTT.